This T cell receptor beta chain was recovered during a study of shared clonotypes between healthy human individuals. Positively selected for CCR7, the CD45RO-negative cells used as naive CD8 cells excluded terminally differentiated effector memory CD45RA+ cells. This clone has a handful of counts. Its cognate antigen is unknown. Study-wide findings and caveats: Naive CD4 clonotypes were shared across several donors at roughly 5.5%. Collection of samples was limited to blood; tissue repertoires likely differ.

Some clones are missing from TCRdb's copy, which holds only in-frame ones; the method was immunoSEQ multiplex PCR. The sample yields approximately 2,200,000 clones, about 92% seen once. Sequencing was carried out using naive CD8+ T cells from PBMCs. The clonotype comes from a man younger than 35 in good health. Some clones in this sample may be carry-over from other donors' samples.

In DNA form, the CDR3 reads TGTGCCATCAGTGAGTCGGCTGGTACTGAAGCTTTCTTT. This translates into CAISESAGTEAFF. V gene TRBV10-3 combines with J gene TRBJ1-1; D gene ambiguous. CDR3 length: 13 residues. Germline CDR1 ENHRY, CDR2 SYGVKD. Trimming shortened V by 0 bases and J by 5 bases, and 7 bases separated the two germline ends.